This entry features one T cell receptor beta chain sequence. TCRdb keeps only in-frame clones here, not all; method: immunoSEQ multiplex PCR. This sample has more than 40,000 clones, with 31% found just once. This entry comes from a study of tumour-infiltrating T cells in Burkitt lymphoma. This CDR3 is built from 14 residues. In germline, CDR1 is SGHNT, CDR2 YYREEE (reference sequence). V was clipped by 3 bases and J by 0 bases; unmatched bases: 1. The gene calls are TRBV5-4 and TRBJ1-2; 8 bases line up with TRBD1. Sequenced: tumor tissue. This clonotype originated in a human donor with Burkitt lymphoma. The CDR3 DNA reads as TGTGCCAGCAGCTCGGGACAGGCTAACTATGGCTACACCTTC. Translated, it gives CASSSGQANYGYTF.